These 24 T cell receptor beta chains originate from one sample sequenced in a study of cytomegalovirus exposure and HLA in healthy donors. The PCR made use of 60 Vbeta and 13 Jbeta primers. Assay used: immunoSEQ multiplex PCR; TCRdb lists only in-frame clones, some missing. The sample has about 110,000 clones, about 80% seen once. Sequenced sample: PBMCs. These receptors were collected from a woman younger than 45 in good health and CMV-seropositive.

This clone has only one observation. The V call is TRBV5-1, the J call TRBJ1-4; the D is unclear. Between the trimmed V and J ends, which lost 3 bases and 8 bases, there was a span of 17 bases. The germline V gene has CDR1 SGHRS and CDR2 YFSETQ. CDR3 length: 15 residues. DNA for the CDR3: TGCGCCAGCAGCTACCAGACCGGGTTTGAAGAAAAACTGTTTTTT. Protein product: CASSYQTGFEEKLFF.

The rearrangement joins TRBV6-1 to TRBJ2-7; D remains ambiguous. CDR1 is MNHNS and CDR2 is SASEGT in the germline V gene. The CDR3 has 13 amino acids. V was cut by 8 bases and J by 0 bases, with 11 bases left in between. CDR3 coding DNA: TGTGCCAGCCGCTCTCGTAGCTCCTACGAGCAGTACTTC. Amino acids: CASRSRSSYEQYF.

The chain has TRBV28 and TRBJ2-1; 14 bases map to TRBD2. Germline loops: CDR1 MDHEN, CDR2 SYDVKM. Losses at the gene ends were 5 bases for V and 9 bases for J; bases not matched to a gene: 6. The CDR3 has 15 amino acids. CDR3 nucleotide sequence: TGTGCCAGCAGTCGACTAGCGGGAGGGCATCCTGAGCAGTTCTTC. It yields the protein CASSRLAGGHPEQFF.

CDR3 nucleotide sequence: TGCGCCAGCAGCATGCCGTTGGGCGTTGATTGGGATGGCTACACCTTC. It codes for CASSMPLGVDWDGYTF. This sequence joins TRBV4-1 and TRBJ1-2; D not resolved. The CDR3 loop spans 16 amino acids. Germline lookup yields CDR1 MGHRA and CDR2 YSYEKL. The V end was cut by 5 bases, the J end by 6 bases, with 22 bases between.

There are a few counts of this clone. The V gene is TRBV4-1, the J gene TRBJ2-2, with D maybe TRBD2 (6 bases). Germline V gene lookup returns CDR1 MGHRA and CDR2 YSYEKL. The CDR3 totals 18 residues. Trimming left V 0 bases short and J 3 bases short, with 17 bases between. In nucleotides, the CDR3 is TGCGCCAGCAGCCAAGAGCCCGGGACTTTGGGGGACACCGGGGAGCTGTTTTTT. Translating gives CASSQEPGTLGDTGELFF.

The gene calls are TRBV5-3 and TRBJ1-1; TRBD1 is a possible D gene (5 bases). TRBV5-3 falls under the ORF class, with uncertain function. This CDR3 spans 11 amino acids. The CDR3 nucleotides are TGTGGGGGCGGGATGAACACTGAAGCTTTCTTT. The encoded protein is CGGGMNTEAFF.

The CDR3 region has the DNA TGTGCCACCAGCAGAAAGCTGAGCTCCTACAATGAGCAGTTCTTC. Amino acid sequence: CATSRKLSSYNEQFF. The chain combines TRBV15 with TRBJ2-1; D remains ambiguous. Trimming took off 2 bases at V and 0 bases at J, with 8 bases between the two ends. The CDR3 covers 15 residues. Germline CDR1 and CDR2: LNHNV and YYDKDF (reference sequence).

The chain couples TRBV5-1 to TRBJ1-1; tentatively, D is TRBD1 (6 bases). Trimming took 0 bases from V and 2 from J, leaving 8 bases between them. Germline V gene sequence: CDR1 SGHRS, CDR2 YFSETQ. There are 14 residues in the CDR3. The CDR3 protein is CASSLEGGNTEAFF. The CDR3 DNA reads TGCGCCAGCAGCTTGGAAGGGGGAAACACTGAAGCTTTCTTT.

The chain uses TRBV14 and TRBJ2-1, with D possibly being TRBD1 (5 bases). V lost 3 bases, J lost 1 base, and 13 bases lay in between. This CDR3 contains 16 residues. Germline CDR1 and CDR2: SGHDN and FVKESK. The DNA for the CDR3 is TGTGCCAGCAGCCAGGACCAGGGTTGGTCCTACAATGAGCAGTTCTTC. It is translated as CASSQDQGWSYNEQFF. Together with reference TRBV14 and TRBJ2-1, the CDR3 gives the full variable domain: EAGVTQFPSHSVIEKGQTVTLRCDPISGHDNLYWYRRVMGKEIKFLLHFVKESKQDESGMPNNRFLAERTGGTYSTLKVQPAELEDSGVYFCASSQDQGWSYNEQFFGPGTRLTVL.

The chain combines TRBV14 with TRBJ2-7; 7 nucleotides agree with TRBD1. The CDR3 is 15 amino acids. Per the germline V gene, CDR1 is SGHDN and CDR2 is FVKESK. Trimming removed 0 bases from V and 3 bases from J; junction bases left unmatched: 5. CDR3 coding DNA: TGTGCCAGCAGCCAAGATTCGAGGGGGCTCTACGAGCAGTACTTC. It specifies CASSQDSRGLYEQYF.

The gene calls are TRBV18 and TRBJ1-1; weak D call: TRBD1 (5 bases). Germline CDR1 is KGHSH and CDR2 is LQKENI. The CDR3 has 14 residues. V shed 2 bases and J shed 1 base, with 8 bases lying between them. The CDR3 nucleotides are TGTGCCAGCTCACCAATACAGGCGAACACTGAAGCTTTCTTT. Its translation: CASSPIQANTEAFF.

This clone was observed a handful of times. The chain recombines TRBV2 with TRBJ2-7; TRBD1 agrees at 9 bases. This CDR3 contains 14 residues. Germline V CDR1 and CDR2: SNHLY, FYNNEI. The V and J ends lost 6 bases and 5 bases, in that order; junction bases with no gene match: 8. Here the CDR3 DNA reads TGTGCCAGCAGAGCGGGACAGGGTATCGACGAGCAGTACTTC. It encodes CASRAGQGIDEQYF.

The CDR3 region has the DNA TGTGCCAGCTCGTTTGAAACAGGGGGCGTAGGTCAGCCCCAGCATTTT. This encodes CASSFETGGVGQPQHF. The chain uses TRBV18 and TRBJ1-5; the match to TRBD1 covers 9 bases. This CDR3 has 16 residues. The germline CDR1 and CDR2 sequences are KGHSH and LQKENI. J gave up 6 bases and V 6 bases, and 12 bases lay outside the gene matches.

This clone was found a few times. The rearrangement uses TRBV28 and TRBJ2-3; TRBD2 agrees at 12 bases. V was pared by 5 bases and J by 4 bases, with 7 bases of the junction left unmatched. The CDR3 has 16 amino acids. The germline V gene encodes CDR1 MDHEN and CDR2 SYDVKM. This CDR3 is CASSLVLAGGSDTQYF. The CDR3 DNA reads TGTGCCAGCAGTCTAGTACTAGCGGGAGGCTCAGATACGCAGTATTTT.

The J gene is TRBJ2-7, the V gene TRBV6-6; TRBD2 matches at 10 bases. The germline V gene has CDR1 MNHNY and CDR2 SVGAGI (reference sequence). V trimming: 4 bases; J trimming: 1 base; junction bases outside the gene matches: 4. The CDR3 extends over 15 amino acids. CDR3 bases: TGTGCCAGCAGTTCCGCGACTAGCGGGTCCTACGAGCAGTACTTC. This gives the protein CASSSATSGSYEQYF.

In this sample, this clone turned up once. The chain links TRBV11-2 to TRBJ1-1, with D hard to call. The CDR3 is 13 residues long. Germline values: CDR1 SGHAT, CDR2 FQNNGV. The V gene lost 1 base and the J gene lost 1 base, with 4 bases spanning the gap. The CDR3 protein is CASSLGANTEAFF. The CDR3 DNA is TGTGCCAGCAGCTTAGGGGCGAACACTGAAGCTTTCTTT.

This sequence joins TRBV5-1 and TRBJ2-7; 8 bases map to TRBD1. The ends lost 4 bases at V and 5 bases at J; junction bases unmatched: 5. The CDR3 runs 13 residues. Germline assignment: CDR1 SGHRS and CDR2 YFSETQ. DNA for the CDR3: TGCGCCAGCAGCAAACAGGGGGGCGACGAGCAGTACTTC. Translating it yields CASSKQGGDEQYF. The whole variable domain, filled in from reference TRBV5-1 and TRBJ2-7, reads KAGVTQTPRYLIKTRGQQVTLSCSPISGHRSVSWYQQTPGQGLQFLFEYFSETQRNKGNFPGRFSGRQFSNSRSEMNVSTLELGDSALYLCASSKQGGDEQYFGPGTRLTVT.

CDR3 residues: CASTQQGRGQPQHF. CDR3 sequence (DNA): TGTGCCAGCACGCAACAGGGGCGAGGACAGCCCCAGCATTTT. The gene calls are TRBV2 and TRBJ1-5; 7 bases match TRBD1. The germline gives CDR1 SNHLY, CDR2 FYNNEI. CDR3 length equals 14 residues. V lost 7 bases to trimming and J lost 7 bases; unmatched junction nucleotides: 10.

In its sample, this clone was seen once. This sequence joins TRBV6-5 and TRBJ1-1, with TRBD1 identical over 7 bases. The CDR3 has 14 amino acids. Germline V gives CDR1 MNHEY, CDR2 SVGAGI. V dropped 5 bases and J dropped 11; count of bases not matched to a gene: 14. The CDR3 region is CASSDPYDRVNAFF. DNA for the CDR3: TGTGCCAGCAGTGACCCTTATGACAGGGTGAACGCTTTCTTT.

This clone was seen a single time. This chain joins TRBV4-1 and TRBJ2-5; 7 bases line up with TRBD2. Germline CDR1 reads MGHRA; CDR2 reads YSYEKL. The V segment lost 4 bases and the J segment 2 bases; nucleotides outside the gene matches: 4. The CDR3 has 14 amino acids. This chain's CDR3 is CASSLWGGQETQYF. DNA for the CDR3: TGCGCCAGCAGCCTGTGGGGAGGGCAAGAGACCCAGTACTTC.

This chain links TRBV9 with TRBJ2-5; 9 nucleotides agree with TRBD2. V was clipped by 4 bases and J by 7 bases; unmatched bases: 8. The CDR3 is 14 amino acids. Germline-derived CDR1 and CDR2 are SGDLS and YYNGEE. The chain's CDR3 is CASSPGTSLATQYF. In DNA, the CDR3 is TGTGCCAGCAGCCCGGGGACTAGCTTAGCGACCCAGTACTTC.

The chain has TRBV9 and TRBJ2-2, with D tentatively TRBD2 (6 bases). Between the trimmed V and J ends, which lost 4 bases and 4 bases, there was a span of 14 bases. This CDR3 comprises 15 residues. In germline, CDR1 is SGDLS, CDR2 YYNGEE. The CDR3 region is CASSFSLASTGELFF. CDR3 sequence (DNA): TGTGCCAGCAGCTTCTCGCTAGCGAGCACCGGGGAGCTGTTTTTT.

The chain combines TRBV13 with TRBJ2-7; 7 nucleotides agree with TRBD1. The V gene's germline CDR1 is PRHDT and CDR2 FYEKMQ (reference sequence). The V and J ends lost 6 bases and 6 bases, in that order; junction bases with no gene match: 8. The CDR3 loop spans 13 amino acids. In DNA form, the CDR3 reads TGTGCCAGCAGTTCCGACAGGGCCGGCGAGCAGTACTTC. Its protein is CASSSDRAGEQYF.

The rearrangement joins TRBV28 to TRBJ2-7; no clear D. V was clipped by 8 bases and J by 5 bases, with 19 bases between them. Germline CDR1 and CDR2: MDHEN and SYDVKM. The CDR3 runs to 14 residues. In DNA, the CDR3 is TGTGCCAGCGCCCCCGGGTCAAGCAATGACGAGCAGTACTTC. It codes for CASAPGSSNDEQYF.